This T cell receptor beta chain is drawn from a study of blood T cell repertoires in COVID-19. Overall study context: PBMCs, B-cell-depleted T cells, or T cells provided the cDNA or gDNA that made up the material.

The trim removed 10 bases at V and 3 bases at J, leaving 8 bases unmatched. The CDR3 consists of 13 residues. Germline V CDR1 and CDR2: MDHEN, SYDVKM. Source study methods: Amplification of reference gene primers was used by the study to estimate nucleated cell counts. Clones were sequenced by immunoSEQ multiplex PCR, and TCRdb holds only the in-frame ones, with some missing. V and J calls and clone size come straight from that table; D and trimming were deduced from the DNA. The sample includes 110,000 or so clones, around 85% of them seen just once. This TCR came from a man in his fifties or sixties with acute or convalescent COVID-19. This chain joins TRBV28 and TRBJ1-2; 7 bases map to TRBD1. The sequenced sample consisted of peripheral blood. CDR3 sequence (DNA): TGTGCCATCCTGGGGCAGGGGGACTATGGCTACACCTTC. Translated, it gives CAILGQGDYGYTF.